The subject of this entry is one TCR beta chain. Germline loops: CDR1 SGHTS, CDR2 YDEGEE. The CDR3 is 12 amino acids. With 0 bases clipped from V and 9 bases from J, the junction kept 3 bases outside the gene matches. The entry originates in a study of T cell changes during pregnancy in multiple sclerosis. The assay was immunoSEQ multiplex PCR, and TCRdb's table has in-frame clones only and misses some. The data hold 73,000 or so clones, with around 90% observed a single time. The source of this sequence is a female donor in good health, enrolled as a control in a pregnancy study. The sequences come from peripheral blood, collected after pregnancy. The chain is built from TRBV5-8 and TRBJ2-7, with 7 bases matching TRBD1. CDR3 protein: CASSLDRGGQYF. The CDR3 nucleotides read TGTGCCAGCAGCTTGGACAGGGGTGGGCAGTACTTC.